This T cell receptor (beta chain) was documented in a study of blood T cell repertoires in COVID-19. For the study at large: Sites across the United States, Italy and Spain contributed samples from acute and convalescent COVID-19. Nucleic acid was either cDNA or gDNA, and it came from T cells, B-cell-depleted T cells, or PBMCs.

The CDR3 consists of 14 residues. CDR1 and CDR2 from the germline V gene are SGHNT and YYREEE (reference sequence). The ends were cut back, 4 bases at V and 2 bases at J, with 12 bases in the middle. A Seattle source enrolled patients during active infection and followed them longitudinally. Per the original methods: From reference gene primer amplification, estimates of nucleated cell counts were derived. The method was immunoSEQ multiplex PCR; TCRdb's version includes in-frame clones alone and lacks a portion of them. Clone size and V and J calls were adopted from that table, with D and trimming inferred from the DNA. This table has about 500,000 clones, roughly 89% appearing once.

This receptor was identified in a man in his late teens or twenties with COVID-19, enrolled during active disease. Specimen: peripheral blood. V and J are TRBV5-4 and TRBJ1-2; a weak D match, TRBD1 (5 bases). The CDR3 coding sequence is TGTGCCAGCAGCAGGAGGGACGGAAACTATGGCTACACCTTC. Protein: CASSRRDGNYGYTF.